The rows below give T cell receptor beta chains drawn from one sample of a study of CD8 T cells in Susac syndrome. A single record per CDR3 protein comes from TCRdb applying MiXCR to the immunoSEQ multiplex PCR reads. The sample has 150,000 to 200,000 distinct CDR3 sequences; under 97% are singletons. Sequencing input: CD4+ T cells from PBMCs. These TCRs come from a human donor with multiple sclerosis. Both conserved end residues are part of each CDR3. D genes are given only for firm matches. Where a row states a size, it is once, few, many or the class of an expanded clone; other rows omit it.

V	D	size	J	DNA	CDR3
TRBV27	TRBD2	-	TRBJ2-2	TGTGCCAGCACGGGACTAGCGGGGCCCTATCCCACGGGCGGGACCGGGGAGCTGTTTTTT	CASTGLAGPYPTGGTGELFF
TRBV12-3/TRBV12-4	-	-	TRBJ2-2	TGTGCCAGCAGTTTCTCCTTAGGTAGGGGGAACACCGGGGAGCTGTTTTTT	CASSFSLGRGNTGELFF
TRBV29-1	-	-	TRBJ2-2	TGCAGCGCCGCGCGGGCAACAACCGGGGAGCTGTTTTTT	CSAARATTGELFF
TRBV27	TRBD1	-	TRBJ2-7	TGTGCCAGCAGTTTAAAGGGACAGGGGCTACTCGAGCAGTACTTC	CASSLKGQGLLEQYF
TRBV9	-	once	TRBJ2-1	TGTGCCAGCAGCGTAGCCCCCCGCGGGTACAATGAGCAGTTCTTC	CASSVAPRGYNEQFF
TRBV7-9	-	-	TRBJ2-1	TGTGCCAGCAGGGGAGCGAATGGGCTCGGGCAGTTCTTC	CASRGANGLGQFF
TRBV4-3	TRBD1	few	TRBJ2-4	TGCGCCAGCAGCCAAACAGGGGGCGCCAAAAACATTCAGTACTTC	CASSQTGGAKNIQYF
TRBV20-1	TRBD2	-	TRBJ2-7	TGCAGTGCTAGAGATCCCCTAGCGGGGGCAGACGAGCAGTACTTC	CSARDPLAGADEQYF
TRBV20-1	-	once	TRBJ1-3	TGCAGTGCTAGACATACAGCCACTACCGGAAACACCATATATTTT	CSARHTATTGNTIYF
TRBV30	TRBD1	once	TRBJ2-7	TGTGCCTGGAGACCACAGGGGGGCGAGCAGTACTTC	CAWRPQGGEQYF
TRBV28	TRBD2	-	TRBJ2-7	TGTGCCAGCAGTACGGGGGGGTACGAGCAGTACTTC	CASSTGGYEQYF
TRBV3-1	-	-	TRBJ2-7	TGTGCCAGCAGCTCCCAGGGGGGACTAAGCTACGAGCAGTACTTC	CASSSQGGLSYEQYF
TRBV5-4	TRBD2	-	TRBJ2-7	TGTGCCAGCAGAGTGGGACTAGCGGAGTCCTACGAGCAGTACTTC	CASRVGLAESYEQYF
TRBV29-1	TRBD1	-	TRBJ2-2	TGCAGCGCCAATCCGGGACAGGACACCGGGGAGCTGTTTTTT	CSANPGQDTGELFF
TRBV7-8	-	-	TRBJ2-5	TGTGCCAGCAGCTCTTTTTTCCAAGAGACCCAGTACTTC	CASSSFFQETQYF
TRBV2	-	-	TRBJ2-7	TGTGCCAGCAGTGACCAGACCTTTTCCTACGAGCAGTACTTC	CASSDQTFSYEQYF
TRBV12-3/TRBV12-4	-	-	TRBJ1-5	TGTGCCAGCAGACAGGGTACGAGTCAGCCCCAGCATTTT	CASRQGTSQPQHF
TRBV6-2/TRBV6-3	-	-	TRBJ2-5	TGTGCCAGCAGCCTCCGGACAGTGGAGACCCAGTACTTC	CASSLRTVETQYF
TRBV30	-	once	TRBJ2-5	TGTGCCGTAGCCTCCCGGGGCCCGGGGACCCAGTACTTC	CAVASRGPGTQYF
TRBV5-1	-	-	TRBJ2-1	TGCGCCAGCAGCTCCTCCGGCCTATACAATGAGCAGTTCTTC	CASSSSGLYNEQFF
TRBV9	-	-	TRBJ1-1	TGTGCCAGCAGCGCAGGACTCAGGGATGTGGGTTCGAACACTGAAGCTTTCTTT	CASSAGLRDVGSNTEAFF
TRBV2	-	-	TRBJ2-4	TGTGCCAGCAGACAGGCCAGAATCGGGGACTCCAAAAACATTCAGTACTTC	CASRQARIGDSKNIQYF
TRBV20-1	-	-	TRBJ1-5	TGCAGTGCTAGGGGGTCCAGTCACAATCAGCCCCAGCATTTT	CSARGSSHNQPQHF
TRBV28	-	-	TRBJ1-6	TGTGCCAGCAGTTCACCATGGGGGCAGACTAATTCACCCCTCCACTTT	CASSSPWGQTNSPLHF
TRBV25-1	TRBD1	-	TRBJ2-7	TGTGCCAGCACACGGACAGGGCCCCAGGGGGAGCAGTACTTC	CASTRTGPQGEQYF
TRBV3-1	-	few	TRBJ1-1	TGTGCCAGCAGCCCTAAGGGGGGCACTGAAGCTTTCTTT	CASSPKGGTEAFF
TRBV2	-	once	TRBJ2-5	TGTGCCAGCAGTGAACGGGAAGAGACCCAGTACTTC	CASSEREETQYF
TRBV11-3	-	-	TRBJ2-3	TGTGCCACAAAGGGACCCTTGAGCACAGATACGCAGTATTTT	CATKGPLSTDTQYF
TRBV3-1	TRBD2	-	TRBJ2-3	TGTGCCAGCAGCCAGTTAGCGGGGAGGTCAGATACGCAGTATTTT	CASSQLAGRSDTQYF
TRBV3-1	-	-	TRBJ2-3	TGTGCCAGCAGTTATGGGGTACTCACAGATACGCAGTATTTT	CASSYGVLTDTQYF
TRBV20-1	-	-	TRBJ1-6	TGCAGTGCTAGTCAGACAGTTGTCAATTCACCCCTCCACTTT	CSASQTVVNSPLHF
TRBV30	TRBD2	-	TRBJ2-1	TGTGCCTGGCGTCTAGCGGGGGGGCCAGATGAGCAGTTCTTC	CAWRLAGGPDEQFF
TRBV29-1	-	once	TRBJ2-5	TGCAGCGTGGCCGAGGGTGAGACCCAGTACTTC	CSVAEGETQYF
TRBV9	-	-	TRBJ2-7	TGTGCCAGCAGCCCCGGGGTAACTGGGGCCTACGAGCAGTACTTC	CASSPGVTGAYEQYF
TRBV5-6	-	-	TRBJ2-3	TGTGCCAGCAGCTTAATCGGCACAGATACGCAGTATTTT	CASSLIGTDTQYF
TRBV5-1	-	few	TRBJ1-2	TGTGCCAGTAGTTTACAGGGATTAGATGGCTACACCTTC	CASSLQGLDGYTF